This T cell receptor beta chain appears in the sequencing data of a study of human T cells and chemical hapten exposure. Findings of the study overall: Given that the donors had alopecia, their immune response may differ from that seen in healthy people. The number of TCRs above 1 in 1000 frequency did not change after DPC sensitization.

Comments on this clonotype: Its antigen is unidentified.

Time point reported: pre-sensitization, week 0. Treatment meaning: therapeutic diphenylcyclopropenone sensitization with weekly scalp DPC. Blood sampling preceded each patch test application. TCRdb reprocessed the RACE reads via MiXCR and lists one record per CDR3 protein. The table records some 59,000 distinct CDR3 sequences, about 11% of them present only once. Germline V gene lookup returns CDR1 SQVTM and CDR2 ANQGSEA. Trimming removed 3 bases at V and 10 bases at J, with 7 bases between. There are 10 residues in the CDR3. Sequenced here: whole blood, sampled in connection with sensitization to the hapten diphenylcyclopropenone (DPC). This receptor was obtained from a woman aged 35 to 49 with alopecia areata. Some clones in this sample may be carry-over from other donors' samples. V and J are TRBV29-1 and TRBJ2-1, with D perhaps TRBD1 or TRBD2 (5 bases each). The CDR3 nucleotides read TGCAGCGTTGACGAGGGGGAGCAGTTCTTC. This sequence encodes CSVDEGEQFF.